Each of the 3 T cell receptor beta chains below was sequenced from the same sample in a study of vaccination effects on CD4 cells after COVID-19. This table comes from immunoSEQ multiplex PCR, and its TCRdb copy is limited to in-frame clones, with some not included. The data show approximately 12,000 clones, about three quarters seen once. These receptors have no identified antigens. Using viral peptide pools, the ViraFEST assay grew out antigen-specific CD4+ T cells prior to sequencing. The culture ran for approximately 10 days before CD4+ T cells were isolated. All study participants received two doses of BNT162b2 or mRNA-1273 vaccine. The sample was CD4+ T cells from PBMCs cultured with SARS-CoV-2 spike peptides, taken after COVID-19 vaccination. These receptors originate from a human donor who received a COVID-19 vaccine.

Notes on this clone: The junction departs from the called germline gene at one end, perhaps through a read error. The rearrangement links TRBV7-9 to TRBJ2-1; 9 bases map to TRBD2. The CDR3 covers 15 residues. Germline CDR1 reads SEHNR; CDR2 reads FQNEAQ (reference sequence). The DNA of the CDR3 is TGTGCCAGCAGCGTAGCGGGAGTTCACCACAATGAGCAGTTCTTC. It yields the protein CASSVAGVHHNEQFF.

By its share, this clone is large. The chain is built from TRBV3-1 (or the pseudogene TRBV3-2) and TRBJ2-1; a possible D gene is TRBD2 (7 bases). Germline V gene lookup returns CDR1 LGHDT and CDR2 YNNKEL (reference sequence). CDR3 size: 14 residues. Trimming shortened V by 4 bases and J by 10 bases, and 17 bases separated the two germline ends. CDR3 DNA sequence: TGTGCCAGCAGCCCCGCCGGGGGGCGAGGGGAGCAGTTCTTC. The encoded protein is CASSPAGGRGEQFF.

The chain couples TRBV21-1 to TRBJ1-3; the table assigns TRBD1, which was not confirmed against the DNA. TRBV21-1 is termed a pseudogene. The CDR3 contains 15 residues. CDR3 in amino acids: CASSKSTAQGNTIYF. For the CDR3, the DNA is TGTGCCAGCAGCAAAAGTACCGCGCAGGGGAACACCATATATTTT.